The sequence of this TCR beta chain was determined in a study of glioma-infiltrating T cells after dendritic cell vaccination. Per germline, CDR1 LNHDA and CDR2 SQIVND (reference sequence). V was clipped by 6 bases and J by 10 bases, with 16 bases between them. The CDR3 is 14 residues long. Input was 2 to 2.5 ug genomic DNA, or all available if less. Using immunoSEQ multiplex PCR, the repertoire was profiled, and TCRdb retains in-frame clones only, with some absent. The sample has 25,000 to 35,000 clones, 90% seen once. The chain is built from TRBV19 and TRBJ1-6; D is perhaps TRBD1 (5 bases). The sample here was blood, taken before dendritic cell vaccination. The sequence was obtained from a human donor with glioblastoma. The CDR3 loop is CASRLQGTKSPLHF. The CDR3 DNA sequence: TGTGCCAGTAGATTGCAGGGTACAAAATCACCCCTCCACTTT.